One sample yielded the 15 T cell receptor beta chains listed below, sequenced in a study of T cell responses to AZD1222 COVID-19 vaccine. TCRdb's table, derived via immunoSEQ multiplex PCR, lists solely in-frame clones and lacks some. Altogether 150,000 to 200,000 clones are present, 90% to 95% being singletons, with the ten largest covering roughly a tenth. This specimen was peripheral blood, taken on day 0 of AZD1222 vaccination. These receptors were collected from an adult in good health.

The V and J genes are TRBV10-3 and TRBJ2-2; TRBD1 agrees at 10 bases. The CDR3 has 15 amino acids. CDR1 is ENHRY, CDR2 SYGVKD, per germline. Losses at the gene ends were 5 bases for V and 6 bases for J; bases not matched to a gene: 6. The CDR3 DNA sequence: TGTGCCATCAGTTCAGGGACAGGGGACCCCGGGGAGCTGTTTTTT. Protein sequence: CAISSGTGDPGELFF.

V gene TRBV29-1 combines with J gene TRBJ2-1; TRBD2 aligns across 10 bases. Germline trimming cut 6 bases from V and 4 bases from J; bases unmatched to any gene: 3. Germline V lookup: CDR1 SQVTM, CDR2 ANQGSEA. The CDR3 is 13 amino acids. The CDR3 DNA reads as TGCAGCGTCGGACTAGCGGTTTACAATGAGCAGTTCTTC. Translation: CSVGLAVYNEQFF.

The genes are TRBV6-1 and TRBJ2-7; tentative D call: TRBD2 (5 bases). The CDR3 runs 14 residues. Trimming pared 2 bases from V and 4 bases from J, leaving 12 bases between. Germline assignment: CDR1 MNHNS and CDR2 SASEGT. The CDR3 spells CASSEWGWRYEQYF. DNA for the CDR3: TGTGCCAGCAGTGAATGGGGTTGGAGGTACGAGCAGTACTTC.

V usage is TRBV7-2 and J usage is TRBJ1-1; 7 positions match TRBD1. Germline-derived CDR1 and CDR2 are SGHTA and FQGNSA. CDR3 length: 16 residues. The ends lost 5 bases at V and 1 base at J; junction bases unmatched: 10. CDR3 bases: TGTGCCAGCAGCCCAGATTCCAGGGGGTCGAACACTGAAGCTTTCTTT. The encoded protein is CASSPDSRGSNTEAFF.

CDR3 region: CASSLLGGVHNEQFF. Here the CDR3 DNA reads TGTGCCAGCAGCCTATTGGGTGGGGTTCACAATGAGCAGTTCTTC. This rearrangement joins TRBV7-6 to TRBJ2-1; no clear D gene. The V end lost 5 bases, the J end lost 5 bases, and 16 bases lay between the germline ends. Germline V gene sequence: CDR1 SGHVS, CDR2 FNYEAQ. The CDR3 extends over 15 amino acids.

V usage is TRBV19 and J usage is TRBJ2-2; the D gene is possibly TRBD2 (5 bases). Germline assignment: CDR1 LNHDA and CDR2 SQIVND (reference sequence). CDR3 length: 12 residues. Trimming shortened V by 10 bases and J by 8 bases, and 14 bases separated the two germline ends. CDR3 protein: CATLAGGGELFF. The CDR3 coding sequence is TGTGCCACCTTGGCGGGTGGTGGGGAGCTGTTTTTT.

The chain couples TRBV19 to TRBJ2-3; D is uncertain. The CDR3 is made up of 11 amino acids. CDR1 is LNHDA and CDR2 is SQIVND in the germline V gene (reference sequence). V was clipped by 3 bases and J by 7 bases, with 5 bases between them. The CDR3 bases are TGTGCCAGTAGTATCAAGAATACGCAGTATTTT. It yields the protein CASSIKNTQYF.

CDR3 sequence: CASNPNVDKRYGYTF. CDR3 DNA sequence: TGTGCCAGCAACCCAAACGTAGACAAGCGCTATGGCTACACCTTC. V gene TRBV21-1 combines with J gene TRBJ1-2. TRBV21-1 is termed a pseudogene. This CDR3 is built from 15 residues.

V gene TRBV5-6 combines with J gene TRBJ1-5; possible D gene TRBD1, 5 bases. This CDR3 has 14 residues. The ends were cut back, 4 bases at V and 5 bases at J, with 13 bases in the middle. Germline CDR1 reads SGHDT; CDR2 reads YYEEEE. CDR3 bases: TGTGCCAGCAGCCTAACAGGATTTGATCAGCCCCAGCATTTT. It translates to CASSLTGFDQPQHF. The full variable domain, rest sourced from reference TRBV5-6 and TRBJ1-5, is DAGVTQSPTHLIKTRGQQVTLRCSPKSGHDTVSWYQQALGQGPQFIFQYYEEEERQRGNFPDRFSGHQFPNYSSELNVNALLLGDSALYLCASSLTGFDQPQHFGDGTRLSIL.

The chain recombines TRBV27 with TRBJ2-1; D unclear. Germline-derived CDR1 and CDR2 are MNHEY and SMNVEV (reference sequence). The CDR3 runs 11 residues. Deletions cut 3 bases from V and 6 bases from J, with 3 bases between. The CDR3 DNA follows: TGTGCCAGCAGTTTCGGCAATGAGCAGTTCTTC. Protein: CASSFGNEQFF.

The rearrangement uses TRBV7-8 and TRBJ2-3; weak D call: TRBD1 (5 bases). Germline lookup yields CDR1 SGHVS and CDR2 FQNEAQ. V was clipped by 5 bases and J by 8 bases, with 17 bases between them. The CDR3 contains 14 residues. CDR3 coding DNA: TGTGCCAGCAGCCCAGGGTGGGGAATGGTTACGCAGTATTTT. As protein: CASSPGWGMVTQYF.

V is TRBV5-1 and J is TRBJ2-7, with D unclear. The CDR3 has 13 amino acids. Germline V gene lookup returns CDR1 SGHRS and CDR2 YFSETQ. The germline V and J ends were trimmed by 0 bases and 3 bases, with 7 bases remaining between them. In DNA, the CDR3 is TGCGCCAGCAGCTTGGGACAATACTACGAGCAGTACTTC. This gives the protein CASSLGQYYEQYF. Complete variable domain (other parts from reference TRBV5-1 and TRBJ2-7): KAGVTQTPRYLIKTRGQQVTLSCSPISGHRSVSWYQQTPGQGLQFLFEYFSETQRNKGNFPGRFSGRQFSNSRSEMNVSTLELGDSALYLCASSLGQYYEQYFGPGTRLTVT.

The CDR3 region is CASSYSVVTEAFF. The CDR3 coding sequence is TGTGCCAGCAGTTACTCCGTGGTAACTGAAGCTTTCTTT. The chain uses TRBV6-5 and TRBJ1-1, with D unresolved. Trimming took off 0 bases at V and 5 bases at J, with 7 bases between the two ends. Germline V gene data show CDR1 as MNHEY and CDR2 as SVGAGI. The CDR3 runs to 13 residues.

The V gene is TRBV6-5, the J gene TRBJ1-2, with D possibly matching TRBD1 (5 bases). Trimming shortened V by 7 bases and J by 8 bases, and 11 bases separated the two germline ends. Germline lookup yields CDR1 MNHEY and CDR2 SVGAGI. The CDR3 has 11 amino acids. DNA for the CDR3: TGTGCCAGCACCGCAGGGAGCGGCTACACCTTC. Translated, it gives CASTAGSGYTF.

The J gene is TRBJ2-2, the V gene TRBV2; D is ambiguous. Germline loops: CDR1 SNHLY, CDR2 FYNNEI. The CDR3 has 14 residues. V was cut by 7 bases and J by 2 bases, with 11 bases left in between. The CDR3 DNA reads as TGTGCCAGCATGAGCGCCTTTAACACCGGGGAGCTGTTTTTT. Translated: CASMSAFNTGELFF.